This entry lists 8 T cell receptor beta chains sequenced from one sample in a study of T-cell reconstitution after alpha-beta-depleted transplantation in children. For TCRbeta, the library was prepared with unique molecular identifiers. MiXCR, run by TCRdb on the PCR reads, gives a single entry per CDR3 protein. The data contain 500,000 or so distinct CDR3 sequences, approximately 32% of them singletons. The sequences come from PBMCs from the stem cell graft donor, collected from the stem cell graft. The receptor set was obtained from a human donor who donated a stem cell graft to a child with aplastic anemia.

The rearrangement links TRBV18 to TRBJ1-1; D uncertain. The CDR3 has 14 amino acids. Germline CDR1 KGHSH, CDR2 LQKENI. V lost 1 base and J lost 6, with 12 bases in between. The CDR3 is CASSPRDTGAEAFF. For the CDR3, the DNA is TGTGCCAGCTCACCACGGGATACGGGTGCTGAAGCTTTCTTT.

This clonotype was observed a handful of times. The V call is TRBV20-1, the J call TRBJ2-7, with TRBD2 matching 10 bases. Germline CDR1 DFQATT, CDR2 SNEGSKA (reference sequence). The CDR3 consists of 17 residues. The trim removed 1 base at V and 4 bases at J, leaving 13 bases unmatched. The CDR3 loop is CSARGIAAGGYDYEQYF. In DNA form, the CDR3 reads TGCAGTGCTAGAGGTATTGCAGCGGGAGGGTACGATTACGAGCAGTACTTC.

Here the CDR3 DNA reads TGTGCCAGCCTCCCTGGCGGGGGTTACCAAACCCAGTACTTC. This codes for CASLPGGGYQTQYF. V is TRBV28 and J is TRBJ2-5; TRBD2 aligns across 7 bases. The V gene's germline CDR1 is MDHEN and CDR2 SYDVKM. The V gene end was trimmed by 8 bases and the J gene end by 8 bases; junction bases not matched to a gene: 14. The CDR3 is made up of 14 amino acids.

This clonotype was recorded a few times. The rearrangement uses TRBV4-1 and TRBJ2-7; 8 bases line up with TRBD1. CDR1 and CDR2 from the germline V gene are MGHRA and YSYEKL. The CDR3 loop spans 15 amino acids. J gave up 6 bases and V 3 bases, and 10 bases lay outside the gene matches. The DNA of the CDR3 is TGCGCCAGCAGCCACTCCCCCGGGACAGGTGGCGAGCAGTACTTC. It encodes CASSHSPGTGGEQYF.

This clonotype was seen only a few times. The V call is TRBV5-6, the J call TRBJ1-2; 8 nucleotides agree with TRBD1. CDR3 size: 15 residues. CDR1 is SGHDT and CDR2 is YYEEEE in the germline V gene. The V gene end was trimmed by 4 bases and the J gene end by 8 bases; junction bases not matched to a gene: 13. DNA for the CDR3: TGTGCCAGCAGCGCGGCAGGGGGCGATGTAGTGGGCTACACCTTC. It yields the protein CASSAAGGDVVGYTF.

J is TRBJ1-1 and V is TRBV18; the D is unclear. The germline V gene encodes CDR1 KGHSH and CDR2 LQKENI. The germline V and J ends were trimmed by 6 bases and 0 bases, with 17 bases remaining between them. There are 16 residues in the CDR3. The CDR3 spells CASSLSQATVNTEAFF. The CDR3 region has the DNA TGTGCCAGCTCCCTATCACAAGCAACGGTGAACACTGAAGCTTTCTTT.

The gene calls are TRBV28 and TRBJ1-1; D is uncertain. The CDR3 length is 15 residues. With 6 bases removed from V and 0 bases from J, the gap between germline ends came to 14 bases. Germline V gene lookup returns CDR1 MDHEN and CDR2 SYDVKM. CDR3 amino acids: CASSPRNPVNTEAFF. In nucleotides, the CDR3 is TGTGCCAGCAGCCCCCGGAACCCAGTGAACACTGAAGCTTTCTTT.

This chain uses TRBV29-1 with TRBJ1-2, with D perhaps TRBD1 (5 bases). This CDR3 spans 18 amino acids. Between the trimmed V and J ends, which lost 2 bases and 7 bases, there was a span of 29 bases. From germline, CDR1 is SQVTM and CDR2 ANQGSEA. DNA of the CDR3: TGCAGCGTTGAATCGAGGGGAACAGGAGATGGCTTCCGGCGTGGCTACACCTTC. This codes for CSVESRGTGDGFRRGYTF.